This passage covers 21 T cell receptor beta chains from one sample sequenced in a study of early stage breast cancer tumors. The data were produced by immunoSEQ multiplex PCR, yet TCRdb's version contains in-frame clones alone and is incomplete. The sample holds about 25,000 clones, 60% to 70% seen once. Material: breast tumor tissue. Source of these receptors: a person in their sixties with breast cancer.

The table lists this clone with a count of one. The chain is built from TRBV7-3 and TRBJ1-5; 9 bases fit TRBD1. The CDR3 covers 15 residues. V shed 0 bases, J shed 7 bases, and the junction held 4 bases outside the gene matches. Per the germline V gene, CDR1 is SGHTA and CDR2 is FQGTGA. CDR3 in amino acids: CASSLTGTGQQPQHF. The DNA of the CDR3 is TGTGCCAGCAGCTTAACAGGGACAGGGCAACAGCCCCAGCATTTT.

The chain couples TRBV29-1 to TRBJ2-1, with 9 bases matching TRBD2. Germline V gene sequence: CDR1 SQVTM, CDR2 ANQGSEA. The CDR3 loop spans 15 amino acids. The trim removed 5 bases at V and 5 bases at J, leaving 10 bases unmatched. This chain's CDR3 is CSVQNPAGGDNEQFF. The CDR3 DNA is TGCAGCGTTCAGAACCCAGCGGGAGGAGACAATGAGCAGTTCTTC.

The rearrangement uses TRBV15 and TRBJ2-5; D is perhaps TRBD2 (6 bases). Germline CDR1 reads LNHNV; CDR2 reads YYDKDF (reference sequence). V was cut by 1 base and J by 7 bases, with 22 bases left in between. CDR3 length: 17 amino acids. The CDR3 nucleotides are TGTGCCACCAGCAGAGCGCCGCTTTCGGGGGAATGGGGGACCCAGTACTTC. It translates to CATSRAPLSGEWGTQYF.

The chain combines TRBV19 with TRBJ2-7; 13 bases are shared with TRBD2. Losses at the gene ends were 5 bases for V and 1 base for J; bases not matched to a gene: 5. From germline, CDR1 is LNHDA and CDR2 SQIVND (reference sequence). The CDR3 length is 16 residues. CDR3 nucleotide sequence: TGTGCCAGTAGTCGGACTAGCGGGAGAGGTTCCTACGAGCAGTACTTC. Its protein is CASSRTSGRGSYEQYF. Full variable domain (outside the CDR3, taken from reference TRBV19 and TRBJ2-7): DGGITQSPKYLFRKEGQNVTLSCEQNLNHDAMYWYRQDPGQGLRLIYYSQIVNDFQKGDIAEGYSVSREKKESFPLTVTSAQKNPTAFYLCASSRTSGRGSYEQYFGPGTRLTVT.

The gene calls are TRBV7-9 and TRBJ2-7, with 7 bases matching TRBD1. Germline loops: CDR1 SEHNR, CDR2 FQNEAQ (reference sequence). The J segment lost 2 bases and the V segment lost 1 base, leaving 8 bases of the junction unmatched. This CDR3 is built from 16 residues. The CDR3 DNA follows: TGTGCCAGCAGCTTAGACGACAGGGAATTCCCCTACGAGCAGTACTTC. Protein: CASSLDDREFPYEQYF.

This clone has a handful of counts. V gene TRBV4-2 combines with J gene TRBJ2-3; 9 bases map to TRBD2. V lost 3 bases to trimming and J lost 3 bases; unmatched junction nucleotides: 4. Germline V CDR1 and CDR2: LGHNA, YNFKEQ. The CDR3 loop spans 15 amino acids. CDR3 loop: CASSHLSGRTDTQYF. The CDR3, as DNA: TGTGCCAGCAGCCACCTCAGCGGGAGGACAGATACGCAGTATTTT.

This rearrangement joins TRBV11-3 to TRBJ2-3; TRBD2 aligns across 12 bases. Trimming at V came to 6 bases and at J to 6 bases, leaving 4 bases not matched to a gene. CDR1 SGHNT and CDR2 YENEEA come from the germline V gene. The CDR3 length is 14 residues. DNA for the CDR3: TGTGCCAGCAGACCCGGACTAGCGGGGGATACGCAGTATTTT. Residues: CASRPGLAGDTQYF.

The chain joins TRBV6-6 to TRBJ1-2, with a weak D call TRBD1 (5 bases). The CDR3 is 12 residues long. V was clipped by 10 bases and J by 3 bases, with 12 bases between them. Germline V CDR1 and CDR2: MNHNY, SVGAGI (reference sequence). This chain's CDR3 is CATSPGDYGYTF. CDR3 bases: TGTGCCACCTCGCCGGGGGACTATGGCTACACCTTC.

The J gene is TRBJ1-1, the V gene TRBV30; D is unclear. The CDR3 length is 14 residues. Germline V gene data show CDR1 as GTSNPN and CDR2 as SVGIG (reference sequence). Trimming took 3 bases from V and 1 from J, leaving 12 bases between them. The CDR3 loop is CAWRTWSWNTEAFF. As DNA, the CDR3 is TGTGCCTGGAGGACTTGGAGCTGGAACACTGAAGCTTTCTTT.

The J gene is TRBJ2-1, the V gene TRBV30; the match to TRBD1 covers 7 bases. The CDR3 loop spans 14 amino acids. V gave up 2 bases and J gave up 8 bases; unmatched junction bases: 9. From germline, CDR1 is GTSNPN and CDR2 SVGIG (reference sequence). CDR3: CAWSSTDRAHEQFF. CDR3 in DNA: TGTGCCTGGAGTTCGACCGACAGGGCCCATGAGCAGTTCTTC.

This clone was observed a handful of times. The gene calls are TRBV19 and TRBJ2-7; 9 nucleotides match TRBD2. CDR1 is LNHDA, CDR2 SQIVND, per germline (reference sequence). The V gene end was trimmed by 6 bases and the J gene end by 5 bases; junction bases not matched to a gene: 5. The CDR3 contains 13 residues. Here the CDR3 reads CASRAGGLHEQYF. In DNA form, the CDR3 reads TGTGCCAGTAGGGCGGGAGGGCTACACGAGCAGTACTTC.

J is TRBJ2-7 and V is TRBV19, with 9 bases aligning to TRBD1. CDR1 LNHDA and CDR2 SQIVND come from the germline V gene (reference sequence). CDR3 length equals 16 residues. The J segment lost 2 bases and the V segment lost 3 bases, leaving 8 bases of the junction unmatched. The CDR3 reads CASSIVWGQGAYEQYF. The DNA of the CDR3 is TGTGCCAGTAGTATCGTATGGGGACAGGGAGCCTACGAGCAGTACTTC.

This clone showed up just a few times. The chain links TRBV10-3 to TRBJ1-1, with 8 nucleotides matching TRBD1. The CDR3 contains 13 residues. Germline CDR1 ENHRY, CDR2 SYGVKD. J lost 4 bases, V lost 6 bases, and 4 bases had no gene match. This CDR3 is CAIREQGGTEAFF. Here the CDR3 DNA reads TGTGCCATCAGAGAACAGGGGGGCACTGAAGCTTTCTTT.

The V call is TRBV7-9, the J call TRBJ1-5, with D perhaps TRBD1 (6 bases). With 3 bases removed from V and 1 base from J, the gap between germline ends came to 7 bases. Germline-derived CDR1 and CDR2 are SEHNR and FQNEAQ (reference sequence). This CDR3 is built from 14 residues. DNA of the CDR3: TGTGCCAGCAGCTTCGACAGGAGCAATCAGCCCCAGCATTTT. This sequence encodes CASSFDRSNQPQHF.

The rearrangement joins TRBV4-3 to TRBJ2-2; 7 bases agree with TRBD2. Germline V gives CDR1 LGHNA, CDR2 YSLEER. CDR3 length: 16 amino acids. V was clipped by 2 bases and J by 3 bases; unmatched bases: 6. DNA of the CDR3: TGCGCCAGCAGCCAACTTGTGACTAGCTACACCGGGGAGCTGTTTTTT. The encoded protein is CASSQLVTSYTGELFF.

V and J are TRBV5-4 and TRBJ2-5, with D possibly TRBD1 on 6 matching bases. The CDR3 totals 14 residues. Germline V lookup: CDR1 SGHNT, CDR2 YYREEE (reference sequence). V shed 4 bases and J shed 3 bases, with 13 bases lying between them. CDR3 coding DNA: TGTGCCAGCAGCACCCGGGACAACGAAGAGACCCAGTACTTC. This encodes CASSTRDNEETQYF.

The CDR3 region has the DNA TGTGCCAGCAGCTGGGGACTAGCGGGAGAACTAGATACGCAGTATTTT. This translates into CASSWGLAGELDTQYF. This chain connects TRBV7-9 to TRBJ2-3; 14 nucleotides align to TRBD2. Germline V gives CDR1 SEHNR, CDR2 FQNEAQ (reference sequence). This CDR3 is built from 16 residues. J gave up 5 bases and V 4 bases, and 5 bases lay outside the gene matches.

V gene TRBV6-5 combines with J gene TRBJ2-1; TRBD2 matches 12 bases. The CDR3 covers 15 residues. CDR1 and CDR2 (germline): MNHEY, SVGAGI. The ends lost 2 bases at V and 8 bases at J; junction bases unmatched: 4. The CDR3 DNA reads as TGTGCCAGCAGTTACGGGCTAGCGGGAGGGGATGAGCAGTTCTTC. It yields the protein CASSYGLAGGDEQFF.

The J gene is TRBJ2-1, the V gene TRBV7-9; 7 bases line up with TRBD2. Trimming cost V 7 bases and J 5 bases; bases outside gene matches: 11. Germline CDR1 SEHNR, CDR2 FQNEAQ (reference sequence). The CDR3 runs 15 residues. This CDR3 is CASTEAGSSNNEQFF. CDR3 nucleotides: TGTGCCAGCACCGAAGCGGGAAGCAGTAACAATGAGCAGTTCTTC. Full variable domain (rest looked up from reference TRBV7-9 and TRBJ2-1): DTGVSQNPRHKITKRGQNVTFRCDPISEHNRLYWYRQTLGQGPEFLTYFQNEAQLEKSRLLSDRFSAERPKGSFSTLEIQRTEQGDSAMYLCASTEAGSSNNEQFFGPGTRLTVL.

This clone showed up just a few times. The chain uses TRBV27 and TRBJ2-6; no firm D call. This CDR3 region has 17 residues. With 6 bases removed from V and 1 base from J, the gap between germline ends came to 16 bases. Germline CDR1 MNHEY, CDR2 SMNVEV (reference sequence). DNA of the CDR3: TGTGCCAGCAGCCCCGTGGCCTCCTCATCTGGGGCCAACGTCCTGACTTTC. Its protein product is CASSPVASSSGANVLTF.

This clone was detected once. The V and J genes are TRBV5-4 and TRBJ2-1, with 9 bases aligning to TRBD2. The ends lost 1 base at V and 5 bases at J; junction bases unmatched: 7. This CDR3 is built from 16 residues. Germline lookup yields CDR1 SGHNT and CDR2 YYREEE (reference sequence). The DNA of the CDR3 is TGTGCCAGCAGCTTGAGCGCGGGAGGGGGACACAATGAGCAGTTCTTC. Residues: CASSLSAGGGHNEQFF.